These 31 T cell receptor beta chains originate from one sample sequenced in a study of T-cell memory formation after mild COVID-19. A single record per CDR3 protein comes from TCRdb applying MiXCR to the 5' RACE reads. The repertoire holds 350,000 to 500,000 distinct CDR3 sequences, with 15% to 20% as singletons. Sequenced: PBMCs or a T cell subset sorted from them (not recorded which). Receptor source: an adult woman who had mild COVID-19 (a few samples of this study predate the infection). Cell type and time point are not known.

This clonotype occurred many times. This chain connects TRBV7-6 to TRBJ2-1, with 8 nucleotides matching TRBD2. CDR3 length equals 16 residues. The germline V gene encodes CDR1 SGHVS and CDR2 FNYEAQ. After removal of 5 bases from V and 5 bases from J, the junction contained 11 bases not matched to a gene. DNA for the CDR3: TGTGCCAGCAGCCCAGCGAGCGGGAGAACCCACAATGAGCAGTTCTTC. Residues: CASSPASGRTHNEQFF.

V and J are TRBV12-3 or TRBV12-4 and TRBJ1-1, with 8 bases lining up with TRBD1. The length of the CDR3 is 12 residues. V dropped 3 bases and J dropped 8; count of bases not matched to a gene: 2. The CDR3 DNA follows: TGTGCCAGCAGTTTGAACAGGGGGGAAGCTTTCTTT. Its translation is CASSLNRGEAFF.

The chain recombines TRBV5-6 with TRBJ2-7; D is unresolved. CDR3 length: 12 amino acids. From germline, CDR1 is SGHDT and CDR2 YYEEEE. Trimming left V 0 bases short and J 6 bases short, with 7 bases between. The CDR3 sequence is CASSLATGEQYF. In DNA form, the CDR3 reads TGTGCCAGCAGCTTGGCCACGGGCGAGCAGTACTTC.

V gene TRBV3-1 combines with J gene TRBJ2-7, with D possibly matching TRBD2 (6 bases). Germline CDR1 and CDR2: LGHDT and YNNKEL (reference sequence). V lost 0 bases and J 5 bases, leaving 14 bases between the germline ends. The CDR3 is made up of 15 amino acids. The CDR3 region is CASSQERGFVDEQYF. The CDR3 bases are TGTGCCAGCAGCCAAGAGCGGGGATTCGTCGACGAGCAGTACTTC.

This clonotype was found a few times. The chain combines TRBV6-4 with TRBJ2-2; possible D gene TRBD1, 6 bases. The CDR3 has 14 residues. V gave up 0 bases and J gave up 5 bases, with 7 bases separating them. Germline CDR1 reads MRHNA; CDR2 reads SNTAGT. As DNA, the CDR3 is TGTGCCAGCAGTGACTCGGGACAAACCGGGGAGCTGTTTTTT. This translates into CASSDSGQTGELFF.

This chain connects TRBV27 to TRBJ1-1; D is ambiguous. The V and J ends lost 0 bases and 4 bases respectively, with 6 bases between them. Germline lookup yields CDR1 MNHEY and CDR2 SMNVEV (reference sequence). The CDR3 runs to 13 residues. The CDR3 here is CASSLSQVTEAFF. The DNA for the CDR3 is TGTGCCAGCAGTTTATCTCAGGTCACTGAAGCTTTCTTT.

The V call is TRBV18, the J call TRBJ2-1; TRBD2 aligns across 10 bases. Germline V gene sequence: CDR1 KGHSH, CDR2 LQKENI. This CDR3 region has 14 residues. V was pared by 3 bases and J by 8 bases, with 4 bases of the junction left unmatched. CDR3 DNA: TGTGCCAGCTCACCCAGCGGGGGGGCCGATGAGCAGTTCTTC. Its protein product is CASSPSGGADEQFF.

The rearrangement uses TRBV13 and TRBJ2-5; D is undetermined. Trimming took 9 bases from V and 6 from J, leaving 17 bases between them. CDR3 size: 13 residues. Per germline, CDR1 PRHDT and CDR2 FYEKMQ (reference sequence). The CDR3, as DNA: TGTGCCAGTTCCTACAGCGCTCTACAGACCCAGTACTTC. It translates to CASSYSALQTQYF.

This clonotype was seen more than once but under ten times. The chain is built from TRBV9 and TRBJ2-2; 9 positions match TRBD2. After removal of 4 bases from V and 2 bases from J, the junction contained 3 bases not matched to a gene. The CDR3 is 15 residues long. The V gene's germline CDR1 is SGDLS and CDR2 YYNGEE. The CDR3 DNA reads as TGTGCCAGCAGCCTAGCGGGGCTAAACACCGGGGAGCTGTTTTTT. This codes for CASSLAGLNTGELFF.

In DNA form, the CDR3 reads TGCAGTGCTAGGGCAGGGGTTTACACAGATACGCAGTATTTT. It encodes CSARAGVYTDTQYF. The chain employs TRBV20-1 and TRBJ2-3; perhaps TRBD1 as D (6 bases). CDR1 is DFQATT and CDR2 is SNEGSKA in the germline V gene (reference sequence). V dropped 3 bases and J dropped 2 bases, with 12 bases sitting between them. The CDR3 covers 14 residues.

This clonotype was seen a few times. The genes are TRBV24-1 and TRBJ2-7, with TRBD1 identical over 8 bases. V lost 2 bases to trimming and J lost 4 bases; unmatched junction nucleotides: 3. The CDR3 consists of 14 residues. Germline CDR1 reads KGHDR; CDR2 reads SFDVKD. The CDR3 loop is CATSDSRGPYEQYF. The CDR3 DNA sequence: TGTGCCACCAGTGATTCCAGGGGGCCGTACGAGCAGTACTTC.

The gene calls are TRBV21-1 and TRBJ1-2; the table's D call TRBD1 went unverified against the DNA. TRBV21-1 is a pseudogene locus. CDR3 size: 13 residues. The CDR3 DNA follows: TGTGCCAGCAGCAAAGCAGGTCTGGGACGCTACACCTTC. It specifies CASSKAGLGRYTF.

J is TRBJ2-5 and V is TRBV4-2; 10 positions agree with TRBD2. The CDR3 runs 16 residues. Germline-derived CDR1 and CDR2 are LGHNA and YNFKEQ. J was trimmed by 5 bases and V by 0 bases; bases with no gene match: 6. The CDR3 loop reads CASSQEILAGWETQYF. The CDR3 DNA follows: TGTGCCAGCAGCCAAGAGATACTAGCGGGGTGGGAGACCCAGTACTTC.

The chain recombines TRBV12-3 or TRBV12-4 with TRBJ1-4; 8 bases align to TRBD1. The ends lost 4 bases at V and 7 bases at J; junction bases unmatched: 14. The CDR3 loop spans 17 amino acids. The CDR3 is CASSSPTGEVRGEKLFF. The CDR3 DNA reads TGTGCCAGCAGTTCTCCGACAGGGGAGGTGCGGGGTGAAAAACTGTTTTTT.

This clonotype was detected ten times or more. The V call is TRBV5-5, the J call TRBJ2-2; D ambiguous. CDR1 and CDR2 from the germline V gene are SGHKS and YYEKEE (reference sequence). CDR3 length equals 15 residues. Trimming removed 0 bases from V and 2 bases from J, with 8 bases in between. The CDR3 spells CASSLELTNTGELFF. The CDR3 nucleotides are TGTGCCAGCAGCTTGGAACTAACAAACACCGGGGAGCTGTTTTTT.

This clonotype was seen only a few times. This chain uses TRBV4-2 with TRBJ2-5; D is unclear. CDR3 length: 15 residues. The germline CDR1 and CDR2 sequences are LGHNA and YNFKEQ. Trimming cost V 1 base and J 3 bases, with 12 bases left between them. CDR3 nucleotides: TGTGCCAGCAGCCAAGTGGAGCGCGAGGAAGAGACCCAGTACTTC. It translates to CASSQVEREEETQYF.

This clonotype occurred a few times. DNA for the CDR3: TGTGCCAGCAGTCTTGAGGGGTGGTCACGGAAGACCCAGTACTTC. As protein: CASSLEGWSRKTQYF. The chain recombines TRBV6-5 with TRBJ2-5; D possibly matches TRBD1 or TRBD2 (5 bases each). Germline-derived CDR1 and CDR2 are MNHEY and SVGAGI. Between the trimmed V and J ends, which lost 5 bases and 6 bases, there was a span of 19 bases. This CDR3 contains 15 residues.

This clonotype was counted between two and nine times. V is TRBV3-1 and J is TRBJ2-5; D possibly matches TRBD1 or TRBD2 (5 bases each). CDR3 length equals 13 residues. Trimming left V 0 bases short and J 3 bases short, with 5 bases between. Germline CDR1 reads LGHDT; CDR2 reads YNNKEL (reference sequence). CDR3 sequence reads: CASSQEGEETQYF. The CDR3 DNA reads as TGTGCCAGCAGCCAAGAGGGGGAAGAGACCCAGTACTTC.

The chain carries TRBV5-8 and TRBJ2-4; no clear D. The CDR3 has 12 amino acids. Germline CDR1 and CDR2: SGHTS and YDEGEE. The V end lost 0 bases, the J end lost 6 bases, and 4 bases lay between the germline ends. The CDR3 region has the DNA TGTGCCAGCAGCTTGGGGCGAAACATTCAGTACTTC. Translation: CASSLGRNIQYF.

A few counts support this clonotype. The rearrangement joins TRBV7-8 to TRBJ2-4, with 9 positions matching TRBD1. The V segment lost 1 base and the J segment 8 bases; nucleotides outside the gene matches: 6. Germline V CDR1 and CDR2: SGHVS, FQNEAQ. The CDR3 has 15 amino acids. The DNA of the CDR3 is TGTGCCAGCAGCTTAGGGGGACAGGGAAGCGACATTCAGTACTTC. As protein: CASSLGGQGSDIQYF. The variable domain in full, with the rest retrieved from reference TRBV7-8 and TRBJ2-4, is GAGVSQSPRYKVAKRGQDVALRCDPISGHVSLFWYQQALGQGPEFLTYFQNEAQLDKSGLPSDRFFAERPEGSVSTLKIQRTQQEDSAVYLCASSLGGQGSDIQYFGAGTRLSVL.

CDR3 nucleotide sequence: TGTGCCAGCAGTGAAGCGGGTTGGGGCGCAACTAATGAAAAACTGTTTTTT. Translation: CASSEAGWGATNEKLFF. The chain joins TRBV2 to TRBJ1-4, with a possible D match to TRBD1 (5 bases). V dropped 0 bases and J dropped 0 bases, with 11 bases sitting between them. The V gene's germline CDR1 is SNHLY and CDR2 FYNNEI. The CDR3 contains 17 residues.

This clonotype showed up just once. The chain is built from TRBV7-9 and TRBJ1-1; 9 bases agree with TRBD1. In germline, CDR1 is SEHNR, CDR2 FQNEAQ (reference sequence). The CDR3 runs 16 residues. J was trimmed by 4 bases and V by 1 base; bases with no gene match: 7. The CDR3 sequence: CASSLGALTGGTEAFF. The CDR3 nucleotides read TGTGCCAGCAGCTTAGGGGCACTGACAGGGGGCACTGAAGCTTTCTTT.

The CDR3, as DNA: TGTGCCAGCAGCCCACTAGCGGGAGGTCCAGATACGCAGTATTTT. Amino acid sequence: CASSPLAGGPDTQYF. The chain couples TRBV11-1 to TRBJ2-3; TRBD2 matches 12 bases. The CDR3 contains 15 residues. Germline trimming cut 5 bases from V and 4 bases from J; bases unmatched to any gene: 4. Germline V gene data show CDR1 as SGHAT and CDR2 as FQDESV (reference sequence).

This chain links TRBV7-9 with TRBJ2-7; TRBD1 is a possible D gene (6 bases). Germline loops: CDR1 SEHNR, CDR2 FQNEAQ (reference sequence). The CDR3 has 11 amino acids. V was pared by 10 bases and J by 4 bases, with 11 bases between. The CDR3 DNA is TGTGCCATCAAAACAGGGTACGAGCAGTACTTC. It is translated as CAIKTGYEQYF.

This clonotype was seen ten or more times. V is TRBV12-3 or TRBV12-4 and J is TRBJ1-3, with TRBD1 identical over 8 bases. J lost 4 bases, V lost 7 bases, and 9 bases had no gene match. This CDR3 spans 15 amino acids. The CDR3 loop is CASTEDRAVGNTIYF. The CDR3 nucleotides read TGTGCCAGCACCGAGGACAGGGCCGTAGGAAACACCATATATTTT.

This chain uses TRBV30 with TRBJ1-2; D is ambiguous. With 2 bases removed from V and 2 bases from J, the gap between germline ends came to 9 bases. The V gene's germline CDR1 is GTSNPN and CDR2 SVGIG (reference sequence). The CDR3 sequence is 13 residues long. CDR3 protein: CAWSTDENYGYTF. In nucleotides, the CDR3 is TGTGCCTGGAGTACAGATGAAAACTATGGCTACACCTTC.

A few counts support this clonotype. V gene TRBV18 combines with J gene TRBJ2-2; the match to TRBD1 covers 7 bases. The J segment lost 0 bases and the V segment lost 4 bases, leaving 5 bases of the junction unmatched. CDR3 length: 16 amino acids. Looked up from germline, CDR1 is KGHSH and CDR2 is LQKENI. CDR3 sequence: CASSLGQPTNTGELFF. CDR3 nucleotide sequence: TGTGCCAGCTCACTGGGACAGCCTACGAACACCGGGGAGCTGTTTTTT.

This clonotype was observed a few times. This rearrangement joins TRBV5-5 to TRBJ2-3; no clear D. The germline V gene has CDR1 SGHKS and CDR2 YYEKEE (reference sequence). There are 15 residues in the CDR3. Trimming left V 6 bases short and J 1 base short, with 15 bases between. The CDR3 protein is CASMTRQDRTDTQYF. CDR3 sequence (DNA): TGTGCCAGCATGACTCGGCAGGACCGCACAGATACGCAGTATTTT.

The gene calls are TRBV7-8 and TRBJ2-7; 7 nucleotides match TRBD2. Germline loops: CDR1 SGHVS, CDR2 FQNEAQ. This CDR3 is built from 13 residues. The V segment lost 0 bases and the J segment 6 bases; nucleotides outside the gene matches: 2. CDR3 region: CASSLAPSGEQYF. The CDR3 region has the DNA TGTGCCAGCAGCTTAGCGCCTAGCGGCGAGCAGTACTTC.

The gene calls are TRBV6-1 and TRBJ1-6, with unresolved D. The V end was cut by 1 base, the J end by 7 bases, with 5 bases between. This CDR3 is built from 13 residues. CDR1 is MNHNS and CDR2 is SASEGT in the germline V gene. The CDR3 here is CASSEGGNSPLHF. As DNA, the CDR3 is TGTGCCAGCAGTGAAGGCGGGAATTCACCCCTCCACTTT.

This clonotype was seen more than once but under ten times. This sequence joins TRBV20-1 and TRBJ2-7; 7 nucleotides line up with TRBD2. The length of the CDR3 is 17 residues. The ends lost 1 base at V and 0 bases at J; junction bases unmatched: 12. Germline V gives CDR1 DFQATT, CDR2 SNEGSKA (reference sequence). DNA for the CDR3: TGCAGTGCTAGAGGTCGCGGGAGCCGCCCCGTCTCCTACGAGCAGTACTTC. This translates into CSARGRGSRPVSYEQYF.